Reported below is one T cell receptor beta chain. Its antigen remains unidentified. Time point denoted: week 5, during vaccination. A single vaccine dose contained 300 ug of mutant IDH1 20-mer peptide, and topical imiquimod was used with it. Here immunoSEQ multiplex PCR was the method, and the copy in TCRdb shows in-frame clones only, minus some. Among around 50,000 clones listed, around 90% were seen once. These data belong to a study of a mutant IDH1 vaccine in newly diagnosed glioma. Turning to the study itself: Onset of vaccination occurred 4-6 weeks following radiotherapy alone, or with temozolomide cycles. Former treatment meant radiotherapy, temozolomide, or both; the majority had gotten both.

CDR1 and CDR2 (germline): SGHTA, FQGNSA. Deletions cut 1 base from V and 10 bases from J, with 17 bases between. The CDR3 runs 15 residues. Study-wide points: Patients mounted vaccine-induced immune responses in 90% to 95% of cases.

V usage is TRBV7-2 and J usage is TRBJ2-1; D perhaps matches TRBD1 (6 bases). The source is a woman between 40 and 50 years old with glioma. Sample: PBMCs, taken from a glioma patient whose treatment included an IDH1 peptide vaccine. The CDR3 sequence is CASSLEGERRREQFF. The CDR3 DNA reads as TGTGCCAGCAGCTTAGAGGGGGAACGGCGGCGAGAGCAGTTCTTC.